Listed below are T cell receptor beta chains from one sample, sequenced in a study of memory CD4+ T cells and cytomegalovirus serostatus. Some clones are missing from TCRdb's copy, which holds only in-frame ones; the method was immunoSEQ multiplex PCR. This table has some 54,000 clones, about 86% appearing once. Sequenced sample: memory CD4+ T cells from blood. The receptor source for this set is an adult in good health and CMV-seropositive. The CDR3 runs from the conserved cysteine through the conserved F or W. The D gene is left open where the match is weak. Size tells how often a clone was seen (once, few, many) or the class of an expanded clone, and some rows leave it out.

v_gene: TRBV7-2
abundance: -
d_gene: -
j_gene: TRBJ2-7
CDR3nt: TGTGCCAGCAGCCCCCGGGACGGGTCATACGAGCAGTACTTC
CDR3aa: CASSPRDGSYEQYF

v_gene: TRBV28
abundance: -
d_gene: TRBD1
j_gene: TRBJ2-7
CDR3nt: TGTGCCAGCAGTATGCTCGGGACAGGGGCCTACGAGCAGTACTTC
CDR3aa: CASSMLGTGAYEQYF

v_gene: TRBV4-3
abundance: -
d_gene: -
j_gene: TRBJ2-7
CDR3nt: TGCGCCAGCAGCCAAGGGGCGGTTTCCTACGAGCAGTACTTC
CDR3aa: CASSQGAVSYEQYF

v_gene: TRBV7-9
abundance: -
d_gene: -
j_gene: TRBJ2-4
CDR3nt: TGTGCCAGCAGCCCCGGGACAGCGGGCAAGTACATTCAGTACTTC
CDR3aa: CASSPGTAGKYIQYF

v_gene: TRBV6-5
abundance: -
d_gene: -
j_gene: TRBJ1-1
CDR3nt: TGTGCCAGCAGATTAGACGTAGGTACTGAAGCTTTCTTT
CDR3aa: CASRLDVGTEAFF

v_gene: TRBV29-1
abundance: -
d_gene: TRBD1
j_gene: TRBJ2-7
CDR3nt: TGCAGCGTCGATAAGACAGGGGGTGAGCAGTACTTC
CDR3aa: CSVDKTGGEQYF

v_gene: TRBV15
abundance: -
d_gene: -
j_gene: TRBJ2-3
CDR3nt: TGTGCCACCAGCAGAGATTTGACAGATACGCAGTATTTT
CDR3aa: CATSRDLTDTQYF

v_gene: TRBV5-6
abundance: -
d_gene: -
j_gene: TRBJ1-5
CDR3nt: TGTGCCAGCAGCTTGGGGGGAGGGAATCAGCCCCAGCATTTT
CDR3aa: CASSLGGGNQPQHF

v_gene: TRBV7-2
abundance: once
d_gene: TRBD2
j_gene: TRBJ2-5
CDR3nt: TGTGCCAGCAGCTTAAACCCGACTAGCGGGCAAGAGACCCAGTACTTC
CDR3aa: CASSLNPTSGQETQYF

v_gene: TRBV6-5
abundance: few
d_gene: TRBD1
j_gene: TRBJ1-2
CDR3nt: TGTGCCAGCAGATCCGGGACAGGGTCAGGTGGCTACACCTTC
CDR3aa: CASRSGTGSGGYTF

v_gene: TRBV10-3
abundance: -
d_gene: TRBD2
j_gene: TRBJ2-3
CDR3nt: TGTGCCATCAGCGGGAGGGAAGGAGATACGCAGTATTTT
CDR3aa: CAISGREGDTQYF

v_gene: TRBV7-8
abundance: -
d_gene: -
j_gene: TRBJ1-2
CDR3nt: TGTGCCAGCAGCGCGAGGAGGGGGGCCCTAACCGATGGGTACACCTTC
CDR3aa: CASSARRGALTDGYTF

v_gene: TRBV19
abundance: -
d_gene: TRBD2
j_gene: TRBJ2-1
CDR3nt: TGTGCCAGTAGTATAGATCCGGCGGGGGGGCCGCGGTTCTTC
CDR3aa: CASSIDPAGGPRFF

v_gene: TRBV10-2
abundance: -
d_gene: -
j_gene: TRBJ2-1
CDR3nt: TGCGCCAGCAGGAAAGGGGACAATGAGCAGTTCTTC
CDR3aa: CASRKGDNEQFF

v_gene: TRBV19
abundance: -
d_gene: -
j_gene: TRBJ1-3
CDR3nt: TGTGCCAGTGGACAGTACCGCTCTGGAAACACCATATATTTT
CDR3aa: CASGQYRSGNTIYF